The T cell receptor (beta chain) described here comes from a study of T cells in Graves' hyperthyroidism and ophthalmopathy. Trimming took 1 base from V and 9 from J, leaving 13 bases between them. This CDR3 spans 14 amino acids. The V gene's germline CDR1 is SGHAT and CDR2 FQDESV (reference sequence). This clonotype was seen repeatedly, ten times or more. The target antigen is unknown. Study-level results: Ophthalmopathy got predicted by the model a median about six months before its onset. Blood also held most thyroid clonotypes expanded beyond 0.001.

It was RNA transcripts that yielded the amplified TCR beta CDR3 regions. Using the HTBI primer set, a first-round RT-PCR was run on the TCR CDR3. A single record per CDR3 protein comes from TCRdb applying MiXCR to the multiplex PCR reads. The data contain some 250,000 distinct CDR3 sequences, approximately 14% of them singletons. Sequenced sample: blood. This chain connects TRBV11-1 to TRBJ2-1; the D call may be TRBD1 or TRBD2 (6 bases each). This receptor was taken from a woman aged 45-60 years with Graves' hyperthyroidism that later progressed to Graves' ophthalmopathy. The CDR3 nucleotides are TGTGCCAGCAGCTTAGAGTGGGGGGCGGGTGAGCAGTTCTTC. It codes for CASSLEWGAGEQFF.